The text below deals with one T cell receptor beta chain. cDNA libraries for TRB were generated by 5' RACE incorporating UMI labels. For each CDR3 protein, TCRdb gives one entry from its re-call of the 5' RACE reads, without DNA. In all, the sample yields tens of thousands of distinct CDR3 sequences. The CDR3 has 16 residues. CDR1 is SEHNR, CDR2 FQNEAQ, per germline (reference sequence). The data were obtained in a study of CXCR3-negative and CXCR3-positive naive CD8 T cells. The chain links TRBV7-9 to TRBJ2-5; as DNA is missing, the TRBD2 call by TCRdb cannot be tested. What was sequenced was memory CD8+ T cells from blood. This receptor was identified in a human donor in good health. Some clones in this sample may be carry-over from other donors' samples. The CDR3 region is CASSPLAGGHSETQYF.